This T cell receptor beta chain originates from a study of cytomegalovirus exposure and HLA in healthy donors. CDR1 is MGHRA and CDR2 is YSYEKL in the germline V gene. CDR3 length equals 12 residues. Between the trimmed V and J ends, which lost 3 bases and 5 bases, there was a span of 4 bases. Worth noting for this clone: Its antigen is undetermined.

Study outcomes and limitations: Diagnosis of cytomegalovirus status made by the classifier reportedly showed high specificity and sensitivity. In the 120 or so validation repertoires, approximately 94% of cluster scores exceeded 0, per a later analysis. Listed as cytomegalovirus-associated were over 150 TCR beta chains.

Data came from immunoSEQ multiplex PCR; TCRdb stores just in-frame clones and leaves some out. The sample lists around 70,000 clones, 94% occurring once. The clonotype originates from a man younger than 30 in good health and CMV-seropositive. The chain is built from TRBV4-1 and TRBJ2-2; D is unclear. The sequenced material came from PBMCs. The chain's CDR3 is CASSQETGELFF. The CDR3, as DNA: TGCGCCAGCAGCCAGGAGACCGGGGAGCTGTTTTTT.